The 29 T cell receptor beta chains below were found in one sample sequenced in a study of lymphopenia after photon versus proton radiotherapy. Produced via immunoSEQ multiplex PCR; TCRdb's table is partial and in-frame only. The sample has around 24,000 clones, roughly four fifths seen once. The sample in question was peripheral blood, obtained from a patient treated with photon-based radiotherapy. Receptor source: a woman in her fifties or sixties with pancreatic cancer.

The chain is built from TRBV7-2 and TRBJ2-5; perhaps TRBD2 as D (6 bases). V lost 1 base, J lost 0 bases, and 9 bases lay in between. The germline V gene encodes CDR1 SGHTA and CDR2 FQGNSA. The CDR3 length is 15 residues. This CDR3 reads CASSLGGKYQETQYF. In nucleotides, the CDR3 is TGTGCCAGCAGCTTAGGCGGGAAGTACCAAGAGACCCAGTACTTC. The full variable domain, in which reference TRBV7-2 and TRBJ2-5 provide the parts outside the CDR3, is GAGVSQSPSNKVTEKGKDVELRCDPISGHTALYWYRQSLGQGLEFLIYFQGNSAPDKSGLPSDRFSAERTGGSVSTLTIQRTQQEDSAVYLCASSLGGKYQETQYFGPGTRLLVL.

The rearrangement uses TRBV6-5 and TRBJ2-7; 7 bases are a match to TRBD1. CDR1 MNHEY and CDR2 SVGAGI come from the germline V gene. This CDR3 has 13 amino acids. Germline trimming cut 6 bases from V and 5 bases from J; bases unmatched to any gene: 7. The CDR3 bases are TGTGCCAGCAGGACGACAGGGCCAGACGAGCAGTACTTC. It encodes CASRTTGPDEQYF.

This clone turned up a few times. This chain links TRBV28 with TRBJ2-7, with a tentative D call TRBD1 (5 bases). Germline V gene lookup returns CDR1 MDHEN and CDR2 SYDVKM. Trimming removed 6 bases at V and 5 bases at J, with 17 bases between. The CDR3 extends over 14 amino acids. The CDR3 protein is CASRTPQGTHEQYF. The CDR3 DNA follows: TGTGCCAGCAGAACTCCGCAGGGTACCCACGAGCAGTACTTC.

This clone was recorded a few times. The gene calls are TRBV5-1 and TRBJ2-2, with a possible D match to TRBD2 (6 bases). Trimming took off 6 bases at V and 0 bases at J, with 24 bases between the two ends. CDR1 and CDR2 from the germline V gene are SGHRS and YFSETQ. This CDR3 spans 19 amino acids. The CDR3 protein is CASTSPGVRVGANTGELFF. The CDR3 region has the DNA TGCGCCAGCACCTCTCCGGGAGTTCGGGTCGGGGCGAACACCGGGGAGCTGTTTTTT.

The genes are TRBV18 and TRBJ2-5; a weak D match, TRBD1 (5 bases). The DNA end lines up better with TRBJ2-7; the J call may be wrong. The CDR3 runs 15 residues. Germline V gene data show CDR1 as KGHSH and CDR2 as LQKENI. This CDR3 is CASSPSARDSYEQYF. The CDR3 coding sequence is TGTGCCAGCTCACCCTCGGCCAGGGACTCCTACGAGCAGTACTTC.

V gene TRBV19 combines with J gene TRBJ1-4, with D maybe TRBD1 (5 bases). V shed 10 bases and J shed 7 bases, with 16 bases lying between them. Germline V lookup: CDR1 LNHDA, CDR2 SQIVND (reference sequence). CDR3 length: 13 amino acids. This CDR3 is CATTGGAGEKLFF. CDR3 DNA sequence: TGTGCCACCACGGGAGGGGCTGGTGAAAAACTGTTTTTT.

The gene calls are TRBV7-3 and TRBJ2-3, with 13 bases fitting TRBD2. Germline V gene lookup returns CDR1 SGHTA and CDR2 FQGTGA. CDR3 length: 16 residues. Trimming at V came to 2 bases and at J to 6 bases, leaving 5 bases not matched to a gene. The CDR3 nucleotides are TGTGCCAGCAGCTTAGGACTAGCGGGAGTGGGGGATACGCAGTATTTT. As protein: CASSLGLAGVGDTQYF.

The chain recombines TRBV19 with TRBJ2-1; 14 bases are shared with TRBD2. The CDR3 loop spans 15 amino acids. V dropped 6 bases and J dropped 10; count of bases not matched to a gene: 8. Germline values: CDR1 LNHDA, CDR2 SQIVND (reference sequence). This chain's CDR3 is CASRTGLAGVGEQFF. The CDR3 DNA reads TGTGCCAGTAGGACGGGACTAGCGGGAGTCGGAGAGCAGTTCTTC.

CDR3 sequence reads: CASSTTGTSGSSLYEQYF. The DNA for the CDR3 is TGTGCCAGTAGTACAACCGGGACTAGCGGGAGCAGCCTCTACGAGCAGTACTTC. The chain links TRBV19 to TRBJ2-7, with 14 bases aligning to TRBD2. The CDR3 length is 18 residues. Germline CDR1 and CDR2: LNHDA and SQIVND (reference sequence). Trimming removed 4 bases from V and 3 bases from J; junction bases left unmatched: 11.

The chain joins TRBV7-2 to TRBJ2-5; D remains ambiguous. Germline V lookup: CDR1 SGHTA, CDR2 FQGNSA. V dropped 1 base and J dropped 5 bases, with 11 bases sitting between them. There are 14 residues in the CDR3. CDR3 region: CASSLGFVGETQYF. CDR3 DNA: TGTGCCAGCAGCTTAGGTTTCGTGGGCGAGACCCAGTACTTC. Full variable domain (outside the CDR3, taken from reference TRBV7-2 and TRBJ2-5): GAGVSQSPSNKVTEKGKDVELRCDPISGHTALYWYRQSLGQGLEFLIYFQGNSAPDKSGLPSDRFSAERTGGSVSTLTIQRTQQEDSAVYLCASSLGFVGETQYFGPGTRLLVL.

This chain connects TRBV5-6 to TRBJ2-1, with 14 bases fitting TRBD2. The V gene's germline CDR1 is SGHDT and CDR2 YYEEEE. This CDR3 region has 17 residues. J was trimmed by 3 bases and V by 4 bases; bases with no gene match: 6. In DNA form, the CDR3 reads TGTGCCAGCAGCCGGACTAGCGGGAGGCCCGGCTACAATGAGCAGTTCTTC. This sequence encodes CASSRTSGRPGYNEQFF.

The chain combines TRBV4-2 with TRBJ1-1; D gene unclear. The V gene's germline CDR1 is LGHNA and CDR2 YNFKEQ. The V end was cut by 4 bases, the J end by 0 bases, with 9 bases between. This CDR3 comprises 14 residues. CDR3 loop: CASSLRDLNTEAFF. The DNA of the CDR3 is TGTGCCAGCAGCCTTAGGGATTTGAACACTGAAGCTTTCTTT.

The chain's CDR3 is CASSPTGGYGYTF. The CDR3 coding sequence is TGTGCCAGTAGTCCTACAGGGGGCTATGGCTACACCTTC. J is TRBJ1-2 and V is TRBV19; TRBD1 matches at 8 bases. The CDR3 covers 13 residues. Germline V gene sequence: CDR1 LNHDA, CDR2 SQIVND (reference sequence). Losses at the gene ends were 5 bases for V and 4 bases for J; bases not matched to a gene: 3.

The chain recombines TRBV29-1 with TRBJ2-1; D uncertain. The length of the CDR3 is 16 residues. Germline V lookup: CDR1 SQVTM, CDR2 ANQGSEA. V lost 4 bases and J 0 bases, leaving 16 bases between the germline ends. CDR3 bases: TGCAGCGTTGTAGGTACCTCCGGAGTCTCCTACAATGAGCAGTTCTTC. Translation: CSVVGTSGVSYNEQFF.

The V call is TRBV7-6, the J call TRBJ1-5; D gene unclear. V shed 1 base and J shed 4 bases, with 5 bases lying between them. CDR3 length: 13 residues. Germline V gene lookup returns CDR1 SGHVS and CDR2 FNYEAQ. CDR3: CASSLGRNQPQHF. CDR3 bases: TGTGCCAGCAGCTTAGGAAGAAATCAGCCCCAGCATTTT.

A single count supports this clone. V gene TRBV7-9 combines with J gene TRBJ1-3; 10 nucleotides match TRBD1. Per germline, CDR1 SEHNR and CDR2 FQNEAQ (reference sequence). V gave up 6 bases and J gave up 2 bases; unmatched junction bases: 7. CDR3 length equals 16 residues. CDR3 nucleotide sequence: TGTGCCAGCAGTCATTCCGACAGGGGGCCTGGAAACACCATATATTTT. This codes for CASSHSDRGPGNTIYF. The full variable domain, rest sourced from reference TRBV7-9 and TRBJ1-3, is DTGVSQNPRHKITKRGQNVTFRCDPISEHNRLYWYRQTLGQGPEFLTYFQNEAQLEKSRLLSDRFSAERPKGSFSTLEIQRTEQGDSAMYLCASSHSDRGPGNTIYFGEGSWLTVV.

This rearrangement joins TRBV21-1 to TRBJ1-1; the table's D gene call, TRBD1, was not cross checked with the DNA. TRBV21-1 is noted as a pseudogene. This CDR3 is 15 amino acids long. The CDR3 sequence: CASSKIEQLNTEAFF. The CDR3 bases are TGTGCCAGCAGCAAAATAGAACAGTTGAACACTGAAGCTTTCTTT.

The chain links TRBV7-2 to TRBJ2-1; maybe TRBD2 (5 bases). The CDR3 spans 14 residues. Germline values: CDR1 SGHTA, CDR2 FQGNSA. Trimming removed 2 bases at V and 3 bases at J, with 8 bases between. In DNA form, the CDR3 reads TGTGCCAGCAGCTTAAGCGGCTTCTACAATGAGCAGTTCTTC. Its translation is CASSLSGFYNEQFF.

This clone turned up a few times. This sequence joins TRBV11-2 and TRBJ2-5; D remains ambiguous. This CDR3 has 11 residues. The V end lost 4 bases, the J end lost 4 bases, and 4 bases lay between the germline ends. The germline V gene has CDR1 SGHAT and CDR2 FQNNGV. The CDR3 nucleotides are TGTGCCAGCAGCTCGGGAGAGACCCAGTACTTC. This codes for CASSSGETQYF. The full variable domain, in which reference TRBV11-2 and TRBJ2-5 provide the parts outside the CDR3, is EAGVAQSPRYKIIEKRQSVAFWCNPISGHATLYWYQQILGQGPKLLIQFQNNGVVDDSQLPKDRFSAERLKGVDSTLKIQPAKLEDSAVYLCASSSGETQYFGPGTRLLVL.

The chain is built from TRBV7-8 and TRBJ1-3; D is perhaps TRBD1 (5 bases). V was clipped by 4 bases and J by 4 bases, with 8 bases between them. The CDR3 is made up of 13 amino acids. Germline V gene lookup returns CDR1 SGHVS and CDR2 FQNEAQ. The CDR3 DNA sequence: TGTGCCAGCAGCTCCCCAGGGGGAAACACCATATATTTT. As protein: CASSSPGGNTIYF.

This clone was picked up a small number of times. The rearrangement links TRBV19 to TRBJ2-7, with 7 bases fitting TRBD2. J lost 1 base, V lost 9 bases, and 9 bases had no gene match. CDR1 LNHDA and CDR2 SQIVND come from the germline V gene (reference sequence). The length of the CDR3 is 14 residues. The CDR3 spells CASALAVGSYEQYF. The CDR3 DNA reads TGTGCCAGCGCCCTAGCGGTGGGGTCCTACGAGCAGTACTTC.

The V gene is TRBV5-1, the J gene TRBJ2-2, with a weak D call TRBD2 (6 bases). The CDR3 covers 13 residues. Trimming cost V 7 bases and J 4 bases, with 11 bases left between them. In germline, CDR1 is SGHRS, CDR2 YFSETQ. The CDR3 bases are TGCGCCAGCGACCGGGGGTCCACCGGGGAGCTGTTTTTT. Encoded protein: CASDRGSTGELFF.

The rearrangement uses TRBV9 and TRBJ2-2; a weak D match, TRBD1 (5 bases). Trimming took off 0 bases at V and 4 bases at J, with 13 bases between the two ends. Looked up from germline, CDR1 is SGDLS and CDR2 is YYNGEE. The CDR3 runs 16 residues. The CDR3 here is CASSVAGPRGTGELFF. The CDR3 nucleotides read TGTGCCAGCAGCGTAGCAGGGCCTCGAGGCACCGGGGAGCTGTTTTTT. The variable domain in full, completed from reference TRBV9 and TRBJ2-2, reads DSGVTQTPKHLITATGQRVTLRCSPRSGDLSVYWYQQSLDQGLQFLIQYYNGEERAKGNILERFSAQQFPDLHSELNLSSLELGDSALYFCASSVAGPRGTGELFFGEGSRLTVL.

The chain links TRBV7-6 to TRBJ1-2, with D unresolved. CDR1 SGHVS and CDR2 FNYEAQ come from the germline V gene. V was clipped by 2 bases and J by 6 bases, with 10 bases between them. The CDR3 has 13 amino acids. CDR3 sequence: CASSLRAADGYTF. Here the CDR3 DNA reads TGTGCCAGCAGCTTAAGGGCGGCGGATGGCTACACCTTC.

The chain is built from TRBV4-3 and TRBJ2-5; D perhaps matches TRBD2 (5 bases). Judging by the DNA end, TRBJ2-7 fits better; the J call may be wrong. Germline loops: CDR1 LGHNA, CDR2 YSLEER. The CDR3 sequence is 15 residues long. CDR3 in DNA: TGCGCCAGCAGCCAAGACGCAGCGGTTACCTACGAGCAGTACTTC. It codes for CASSQDAAVTYEQYF.

The V gene is TRBV7-5, the J gene TRBJ2-3; the D call of TRBD1 is as the table states it, not checked on the DNA. TRBV7-5 is an annotated pseudogene. This CDR3 is built from 16 residues. The CDR3 region is CVRSVDAQGELYTQYF. Here the CDR3 DNA reads TGTGTCAGAAGCGTCGACGCGCAGGGCGAGCTATATACGCAGTATTTT.

The J gene is TRBJ2-7, the V gene TRBV6-1; D is possibly TRBD1 (6 bases). V was trimmed by 6 bases and J by 4 bases, leaving 16 bases between them. This CDR3 is built from 14 residues. CDR1 is MNHNS, CDR2 SASEGT, per germline. In DNA, the CDR3 is TGTGCCAGCAGCCTTACGGACAGTGGGTACGAGCAGTACTTC. Amino acid sequence: CASSLTDSGYEQYF.

The rearrangement links TRBV7-9 to TRBJ1-1, with D tentatively TRBD1 (5 bases). Trimming left V 5 bases short and J 1 base short, with 17 bases between. Germline CDR1 SEHNR, CDR2 FQNEAQ (reference sequence). The CDR3 is made up of 16 amino acids. The CDR3 sequence is CASSPSQGFKNTEAFF. CDR3 sequence (DNA): TGTGCCAGCAGCCCCAGCCAGGGATTTAAGAACACTGAAGCTTTCTTT.

This clone rates as medium-sized. V is TRBV19 and J is TRBJ1-2; the match to TRBD1 covers 7 bases. CDR3 length: 13 residues. With 5 bases clipped from V and 4 bases from J, the junction kept 4 bases outside the gene matches. Germline CDR1 reads LNHDA; CDR2 reads SQIVND (reference sequence). CDR3 region: CASSPDRAYGYTF. CDR3 nucleotide sequence: TGTGCCAGTAGTCCCGACAGGGCCTATGGCTACACCTTC.